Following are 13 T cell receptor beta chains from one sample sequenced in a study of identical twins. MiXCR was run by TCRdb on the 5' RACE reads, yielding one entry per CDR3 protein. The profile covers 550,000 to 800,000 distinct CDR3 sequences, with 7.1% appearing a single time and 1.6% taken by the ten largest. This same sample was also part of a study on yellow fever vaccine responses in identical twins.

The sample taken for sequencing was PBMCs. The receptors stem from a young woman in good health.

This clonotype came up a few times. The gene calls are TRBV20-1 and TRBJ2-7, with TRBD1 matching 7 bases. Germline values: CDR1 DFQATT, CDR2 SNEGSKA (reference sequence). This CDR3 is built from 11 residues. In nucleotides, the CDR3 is TGCATCGGGACAGAGGGCCACGAGCAGTACGTC. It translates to CIGTEGHEQYV.

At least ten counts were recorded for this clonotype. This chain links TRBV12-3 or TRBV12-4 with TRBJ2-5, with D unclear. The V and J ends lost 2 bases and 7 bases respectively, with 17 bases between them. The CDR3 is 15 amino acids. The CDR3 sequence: CASSLRRPAEGTQYF. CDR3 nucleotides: TGTGCCAGCAGTTTACGCCGACCAGCTGAAGGGACCCAGTACTTC.

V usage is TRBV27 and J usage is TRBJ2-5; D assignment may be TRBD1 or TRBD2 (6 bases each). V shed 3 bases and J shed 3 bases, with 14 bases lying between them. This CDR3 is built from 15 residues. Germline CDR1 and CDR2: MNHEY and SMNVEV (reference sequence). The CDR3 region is CASSFRPGAEETQYF. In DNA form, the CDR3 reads TGTGCCAGCAGTTTCCGTCCGGGGGCGGAAGAGACCCAGTACTTC.

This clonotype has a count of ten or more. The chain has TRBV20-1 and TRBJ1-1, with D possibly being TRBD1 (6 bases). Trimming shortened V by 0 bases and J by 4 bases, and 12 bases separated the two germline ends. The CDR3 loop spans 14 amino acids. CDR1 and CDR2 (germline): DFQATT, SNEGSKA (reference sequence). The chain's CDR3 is CSARDPIGGTEAFF. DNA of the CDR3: TGCAGTGCTAGAGATCCAATAGGGGGCACTGAAGCTTTCTTT.

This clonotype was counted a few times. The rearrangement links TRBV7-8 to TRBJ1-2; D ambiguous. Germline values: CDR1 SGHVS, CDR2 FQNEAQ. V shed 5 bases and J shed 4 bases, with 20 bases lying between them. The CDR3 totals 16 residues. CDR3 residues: CASSPDIKGSLYGYTF. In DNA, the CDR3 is TGTGCCAGCAGCCCCGATATTAAAGGCTCCCTCTATGGCTACACCTTC.

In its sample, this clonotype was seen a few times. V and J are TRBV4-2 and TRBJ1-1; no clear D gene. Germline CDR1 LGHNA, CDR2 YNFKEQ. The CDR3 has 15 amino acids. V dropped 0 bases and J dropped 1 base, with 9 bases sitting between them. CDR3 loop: CASSQEPTRNTEAFF. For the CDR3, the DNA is TGTGCCAGCAGCCAAGAGCCGACACGGAACACTGAAGCTTTCTTT.

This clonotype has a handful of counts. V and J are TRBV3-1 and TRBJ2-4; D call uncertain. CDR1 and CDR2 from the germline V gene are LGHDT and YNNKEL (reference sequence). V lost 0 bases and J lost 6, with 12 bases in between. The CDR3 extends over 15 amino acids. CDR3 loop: CASSQDGSFLNIQYF. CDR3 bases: TGTGCCAGCAGCCAAGACGGGTCTTTCTTAAACATTCAGTACTTC.

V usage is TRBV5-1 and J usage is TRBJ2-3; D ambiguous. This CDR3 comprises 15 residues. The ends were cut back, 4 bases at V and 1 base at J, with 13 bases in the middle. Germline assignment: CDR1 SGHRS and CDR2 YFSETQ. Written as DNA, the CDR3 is TGCGCCAGCAGCGATAAGGCCGTAGGCACAGATACGCAGTATTTT. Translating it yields CASSDKAVGTDTQYF.

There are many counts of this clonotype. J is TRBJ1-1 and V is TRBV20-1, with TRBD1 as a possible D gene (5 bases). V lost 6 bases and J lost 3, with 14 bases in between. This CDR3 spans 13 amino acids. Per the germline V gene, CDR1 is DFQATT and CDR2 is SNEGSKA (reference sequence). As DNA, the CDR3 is TGCAGTGCGGGGACCTCCGGGGACACTGAAGCTTTCTTT. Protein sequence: CSAGTSGDTEAFF.

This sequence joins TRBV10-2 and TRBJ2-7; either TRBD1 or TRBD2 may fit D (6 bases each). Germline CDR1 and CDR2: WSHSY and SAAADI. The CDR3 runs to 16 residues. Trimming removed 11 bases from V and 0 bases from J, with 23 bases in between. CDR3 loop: CALQGEGGESSYEQYV. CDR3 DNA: TGCGCCCTCCAAGGTGAGGGGGGAGAAAGCTCCTACGAGCAGTACGTC.

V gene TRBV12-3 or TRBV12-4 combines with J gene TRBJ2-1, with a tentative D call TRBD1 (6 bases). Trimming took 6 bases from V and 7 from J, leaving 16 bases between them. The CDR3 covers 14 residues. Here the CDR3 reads CASRHNRARNEQFF. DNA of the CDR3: TGTGCCAGCAGACACAACAGGGCTCGGAATGAGCAGTTCTTC.

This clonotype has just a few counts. The CDR3 region is CASSPTGSPNTGELFF. Written as DNA, the CDR3 is TGCGCCAGCAGCCCAACCGGGAGCCCGAACACCGGGGAGCTGTTTTTT. This sequence joins TRBV4-1 and TRBJ2-2; D may be TRBD2 (6 bases). Germline V gene sequence: CDR1 MGHRA, CDR2 YSYEKL. The CDR3 loop spans 16 amino acids. Trimming removed 4 bases from V and 0 bases from J, with 12 bases in between.

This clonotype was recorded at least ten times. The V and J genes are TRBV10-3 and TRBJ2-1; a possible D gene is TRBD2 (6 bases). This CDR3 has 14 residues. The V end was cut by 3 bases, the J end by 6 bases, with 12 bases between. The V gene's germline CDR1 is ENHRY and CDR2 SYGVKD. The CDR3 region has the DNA TGTGCCATCAGTGAAATATTCGGGAGCAATGAGCAGTTCTTC. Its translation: CAISEIFGSNEQFF.